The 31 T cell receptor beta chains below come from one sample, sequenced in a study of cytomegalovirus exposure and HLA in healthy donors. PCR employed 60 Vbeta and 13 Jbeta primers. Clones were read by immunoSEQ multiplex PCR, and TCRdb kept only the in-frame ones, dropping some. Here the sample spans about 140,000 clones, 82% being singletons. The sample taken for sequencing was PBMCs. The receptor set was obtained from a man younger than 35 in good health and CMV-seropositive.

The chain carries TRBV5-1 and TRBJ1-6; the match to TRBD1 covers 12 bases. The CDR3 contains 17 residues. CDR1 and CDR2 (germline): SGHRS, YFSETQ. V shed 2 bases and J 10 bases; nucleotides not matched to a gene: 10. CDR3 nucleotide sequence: TGCGCCAGCAGCTTTACCGGGACAGGGGGCGCGGAATCACCCCTCCACTTT. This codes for CASSFTGTGGAESPLHF.

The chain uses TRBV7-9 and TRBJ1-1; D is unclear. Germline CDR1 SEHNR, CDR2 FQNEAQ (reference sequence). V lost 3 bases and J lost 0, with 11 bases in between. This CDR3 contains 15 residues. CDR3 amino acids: CASSFGGTVNTEAFF. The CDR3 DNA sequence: TGTGCCAGCAGCTTTGGCGGCACGGTGAACACTGAAGCTTTCTTT.

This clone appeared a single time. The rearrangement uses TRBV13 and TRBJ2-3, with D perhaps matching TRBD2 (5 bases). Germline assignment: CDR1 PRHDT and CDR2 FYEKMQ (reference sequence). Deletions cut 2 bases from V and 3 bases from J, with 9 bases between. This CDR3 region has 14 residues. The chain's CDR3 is CASSLTGSTDTQYF. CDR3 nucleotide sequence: TGTGCCAGCAGCTTAACTGGGAGTACAGATACGCAGTATTTT.

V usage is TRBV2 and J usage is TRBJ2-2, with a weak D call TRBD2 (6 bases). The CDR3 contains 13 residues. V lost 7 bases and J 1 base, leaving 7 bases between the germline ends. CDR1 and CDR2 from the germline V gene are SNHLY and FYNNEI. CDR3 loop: CASTRENTGELFF. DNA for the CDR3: TGTGCCAGCACGCGGGAGAACACCGGGGAGCTGTTTTTT.

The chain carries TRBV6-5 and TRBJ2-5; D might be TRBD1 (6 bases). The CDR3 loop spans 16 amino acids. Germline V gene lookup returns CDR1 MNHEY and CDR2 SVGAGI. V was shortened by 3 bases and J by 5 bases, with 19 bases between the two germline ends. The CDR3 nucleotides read TGTGCCAGCAGTTATATCCCACGAACAGGGCTGGAGACCCAGTACTTC. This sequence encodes CASSYIPRTGLETQYF.

DNA for the CDR3: TGTGCCAGCAGCGTAACAGGTCTATCTAATGAAAAACTGTTTTTT. Protein sequence: CASSVTGLSNEKLFF. The chain is built from TRBV14 and TRBJ1-4, with D perhaps TRBD1 (5 bases). Germline V gene lookup returns CDR1 SGHDN and CDR2 FVKESK. Trimming shortened V by 5 bases and J by 3 bases, and 13 bases separated the two germline ends. The CDR3 runs to 15 residues.

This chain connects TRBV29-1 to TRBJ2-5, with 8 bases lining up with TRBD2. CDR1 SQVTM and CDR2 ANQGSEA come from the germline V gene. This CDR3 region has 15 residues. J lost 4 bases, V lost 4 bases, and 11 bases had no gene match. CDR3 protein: CSVVVLAERGETQYF. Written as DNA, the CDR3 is TGCAGCGTTGTAGTACTAGCGGAGCGGGGAGAGACCCAGTACTTC.

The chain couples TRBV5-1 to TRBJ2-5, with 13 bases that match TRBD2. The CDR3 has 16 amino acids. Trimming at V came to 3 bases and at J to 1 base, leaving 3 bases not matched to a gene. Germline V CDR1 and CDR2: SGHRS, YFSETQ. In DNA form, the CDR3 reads TGCGCCAGCAGCTGGGGACTAGCGGGATTCCAAGAGACCCAGTACTTC. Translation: CASSWGLAGFQETQYF.

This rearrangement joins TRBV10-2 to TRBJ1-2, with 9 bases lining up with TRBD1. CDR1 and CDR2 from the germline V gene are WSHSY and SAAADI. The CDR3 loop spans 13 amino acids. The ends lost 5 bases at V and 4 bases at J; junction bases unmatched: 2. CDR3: CASSRQGGYGYTF. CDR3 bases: TGCGCCAGCAGTCGACAGGGGGGCTATGGCTACACCTTC.

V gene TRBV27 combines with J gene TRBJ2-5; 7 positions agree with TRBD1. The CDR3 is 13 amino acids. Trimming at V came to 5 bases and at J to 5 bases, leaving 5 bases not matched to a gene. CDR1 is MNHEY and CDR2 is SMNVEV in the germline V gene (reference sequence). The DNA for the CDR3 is TGTGCCAGCAGTACAACAGGGGTCGAGACCCAGTACTTC. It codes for CASSTTGVETQYF.

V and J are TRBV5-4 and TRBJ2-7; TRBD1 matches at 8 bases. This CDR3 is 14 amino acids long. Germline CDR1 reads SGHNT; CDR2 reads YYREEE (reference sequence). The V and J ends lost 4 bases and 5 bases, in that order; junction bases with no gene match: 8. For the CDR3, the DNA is TGTGCCAGCAGCAACCGACAGGGGAAGGACGAGCAGTACTTC. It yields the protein CASSNRQGKDEQYF.

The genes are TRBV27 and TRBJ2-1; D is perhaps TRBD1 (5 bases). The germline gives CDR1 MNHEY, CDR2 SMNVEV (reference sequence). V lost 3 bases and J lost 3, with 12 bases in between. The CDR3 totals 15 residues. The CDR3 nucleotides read TGTGCCAGCAGTTTGTACAGGCCGGACTACAATGAGCAGTTCTTC. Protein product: CASSLYRPDYNEQFF.

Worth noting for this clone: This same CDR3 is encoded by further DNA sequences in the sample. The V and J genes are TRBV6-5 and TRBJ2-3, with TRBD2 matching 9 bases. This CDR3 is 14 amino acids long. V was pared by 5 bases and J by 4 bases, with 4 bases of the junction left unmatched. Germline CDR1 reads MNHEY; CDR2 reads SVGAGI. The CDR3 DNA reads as TGTGCCAGCAGTGTAGCGGGAGCTGCAGATACGCAGTATTTT. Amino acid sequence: CASSVAGAADTQYF.

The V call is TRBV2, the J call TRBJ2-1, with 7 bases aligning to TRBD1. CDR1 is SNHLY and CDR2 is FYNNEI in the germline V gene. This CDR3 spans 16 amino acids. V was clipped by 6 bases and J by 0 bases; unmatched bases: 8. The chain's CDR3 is CASSRQGPSSYNEQFF. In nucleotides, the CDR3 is TGTGCCAGCAGCCGACAGGGTCCGAGCTCCTACAATGAGCAGTTCTTC.

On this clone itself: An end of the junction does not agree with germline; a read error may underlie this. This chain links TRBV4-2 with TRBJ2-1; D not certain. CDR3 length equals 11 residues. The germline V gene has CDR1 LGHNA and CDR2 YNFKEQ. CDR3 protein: CASGSHNEQFF. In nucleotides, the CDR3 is TGTGCCAGCGGCTCCCACAATGAGCAGTTCTTC.

Here the CDR3 reads CASSVGGGAGYGYTF. DNA of the CDR3: TGTGCCAGCAGCGTCGGAGGGGGCGCGGGCTATGGCTACACCTTC. The rearrangement joins TRBV11-2 to TRBJ1-2; 7 bases map to TRBD1. Losses at the gene ends were 5 bases for V and 4 bases for J; bases not matched to a gene: 10. The CDR3 runs 15 residues. Germline assignment: CDR1 SGHAT and CDR2 FQNNGV.

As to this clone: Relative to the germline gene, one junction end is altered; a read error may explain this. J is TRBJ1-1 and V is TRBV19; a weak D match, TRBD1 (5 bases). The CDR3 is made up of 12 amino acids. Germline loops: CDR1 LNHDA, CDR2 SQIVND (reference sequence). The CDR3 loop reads CASRPVVGGSSF. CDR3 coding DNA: TGTGCCAGTAGGCCGGTTGTGGGGGGAAGTTCCTTT.

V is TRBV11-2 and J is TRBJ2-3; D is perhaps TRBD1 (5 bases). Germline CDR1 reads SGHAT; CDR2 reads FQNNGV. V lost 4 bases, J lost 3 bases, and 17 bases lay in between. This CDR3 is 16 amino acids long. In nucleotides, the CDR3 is TGTGCCAGCAGCTACGACAGTACTCCTTATACAGATACGCAGTATTTT. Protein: CASSYDSTPYTDTQYF.

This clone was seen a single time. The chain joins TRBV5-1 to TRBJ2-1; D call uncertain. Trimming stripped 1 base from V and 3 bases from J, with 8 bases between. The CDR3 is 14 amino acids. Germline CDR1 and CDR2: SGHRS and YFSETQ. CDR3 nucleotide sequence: TGCGCCAGCAGCTTGAGCCAGGACTACAATGAGCAGTTCTTC. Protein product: CASSLSQDYNEQFF.

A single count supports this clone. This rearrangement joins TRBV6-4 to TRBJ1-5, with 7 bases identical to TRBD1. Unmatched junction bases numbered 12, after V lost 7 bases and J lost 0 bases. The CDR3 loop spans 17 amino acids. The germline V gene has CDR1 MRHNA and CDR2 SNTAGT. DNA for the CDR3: TGTGCCAGCATCCAAGGGGACAGTGAGTATAGCAATCAGCCCCAGCATTTT. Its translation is CASIQGDSEYSNQPQHF.

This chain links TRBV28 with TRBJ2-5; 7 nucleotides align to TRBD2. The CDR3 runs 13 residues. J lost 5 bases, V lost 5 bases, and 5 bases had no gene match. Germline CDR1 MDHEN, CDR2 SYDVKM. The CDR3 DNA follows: TGTGCCAGCAGTGCCGGACTAGTGGAGACCCAGTACTTC. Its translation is CASSAGLVETQYF.

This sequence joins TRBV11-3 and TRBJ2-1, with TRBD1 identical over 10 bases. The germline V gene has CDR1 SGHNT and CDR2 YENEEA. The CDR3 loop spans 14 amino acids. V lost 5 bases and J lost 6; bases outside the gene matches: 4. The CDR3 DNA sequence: TGTGCCAGCAGCGCGGGGACAGGGGCCAATGAGCAGTTCTTC. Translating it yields CASSAGTGANEQFF.

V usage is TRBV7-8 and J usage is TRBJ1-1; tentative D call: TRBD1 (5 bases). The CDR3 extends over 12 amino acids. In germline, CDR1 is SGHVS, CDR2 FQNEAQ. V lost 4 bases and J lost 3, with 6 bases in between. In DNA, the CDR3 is TGTGCCAGCAGCTGGGGGGACACTGAAGCTTTCTTT. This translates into CASSWGDTEAFF.

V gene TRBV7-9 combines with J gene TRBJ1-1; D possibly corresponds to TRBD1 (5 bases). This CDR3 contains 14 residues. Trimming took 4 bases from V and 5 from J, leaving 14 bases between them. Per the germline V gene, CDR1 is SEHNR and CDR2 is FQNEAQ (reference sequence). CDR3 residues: CASSYHSGFTEAFF. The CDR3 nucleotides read TGTGCCAGCAGCTACCATTCAGGGTTTACTGAAGCTTTCTTT.

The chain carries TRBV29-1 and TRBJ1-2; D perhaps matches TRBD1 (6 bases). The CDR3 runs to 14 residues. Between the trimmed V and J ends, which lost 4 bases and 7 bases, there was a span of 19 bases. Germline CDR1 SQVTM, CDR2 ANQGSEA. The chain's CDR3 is CSVVSRDNRGGYTF. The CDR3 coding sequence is TGCAGCGTTGTTTCCAGGGACAACCGCGGTGGCTACACCTTC.

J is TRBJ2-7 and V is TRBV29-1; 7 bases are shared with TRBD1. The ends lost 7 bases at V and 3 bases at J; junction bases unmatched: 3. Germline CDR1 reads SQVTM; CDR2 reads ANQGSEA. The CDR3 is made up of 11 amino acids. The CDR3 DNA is TGCAGCGCTAGGGACAGCTACGAGCAGTACTTC. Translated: CSARDSYEQYF.

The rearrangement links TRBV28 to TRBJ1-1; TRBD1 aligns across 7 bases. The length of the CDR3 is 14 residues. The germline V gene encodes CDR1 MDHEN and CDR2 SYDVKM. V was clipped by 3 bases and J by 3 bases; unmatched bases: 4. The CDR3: CASSFTGDYTEAFF. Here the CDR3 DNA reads TGTGCCAGCAGTTTCACAGGGGACTACACTGAAGCTTTCTTT.

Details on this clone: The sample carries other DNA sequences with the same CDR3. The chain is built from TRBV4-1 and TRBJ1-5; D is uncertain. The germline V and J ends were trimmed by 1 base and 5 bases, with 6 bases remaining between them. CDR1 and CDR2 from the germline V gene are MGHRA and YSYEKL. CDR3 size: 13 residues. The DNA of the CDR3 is TGCGCCAGCAGCCAAGTAGGAGATCAGCCCCAGCATTTT. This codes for CASSQVGDQPQHF.

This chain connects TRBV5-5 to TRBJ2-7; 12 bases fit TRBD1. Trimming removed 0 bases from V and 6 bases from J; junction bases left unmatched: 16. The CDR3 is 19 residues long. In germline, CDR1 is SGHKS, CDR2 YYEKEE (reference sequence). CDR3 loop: CASSLGHGTGGASSSEQYF. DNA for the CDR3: TGTGCCAGCAGCTTGGGGCACGGGACAGGGGGCGCAAGTTCTTCCGAGCAGTACTTC. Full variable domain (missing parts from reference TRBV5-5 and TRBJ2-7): DAGVTQSPTHLIKTRGQQVTLRCSPISGHKSVSWYQQVLGQGPQFIFQYYEKEERGRGNFPDRFSARQFPNYSSELNVNALLLGDSALYLCASSLGHGTGGASSSEQYFGPGTRLTVT.

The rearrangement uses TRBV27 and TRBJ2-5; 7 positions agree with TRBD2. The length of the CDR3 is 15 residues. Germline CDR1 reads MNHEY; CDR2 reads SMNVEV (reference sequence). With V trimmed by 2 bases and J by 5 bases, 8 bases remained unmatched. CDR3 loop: CASSLLAVRGETQYF. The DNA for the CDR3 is TGTGCCAGCAGTTTACTAGCGGTGCGGGGGGAGACCCAGTACTTC.

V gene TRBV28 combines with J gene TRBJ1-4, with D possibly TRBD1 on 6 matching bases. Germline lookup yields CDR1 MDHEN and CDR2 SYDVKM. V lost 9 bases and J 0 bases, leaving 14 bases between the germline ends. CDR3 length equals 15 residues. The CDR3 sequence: CASTPAGATNEKLFF. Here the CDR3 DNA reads TGTGCCAGTACCCCGGCAGGGGCAACTAATGAAAAACTGTTTTTT. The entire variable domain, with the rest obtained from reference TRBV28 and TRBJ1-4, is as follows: DVKVTQSSRYLVKRTGEKVFLECVQDMDHENMFWYRQDPGLGLRLIYFSYDVKMKEKGDIPEGYSVSREKKERFSLILESASTNQTSMYLCASTPAGATNEKLFFGSGTQLSVL.